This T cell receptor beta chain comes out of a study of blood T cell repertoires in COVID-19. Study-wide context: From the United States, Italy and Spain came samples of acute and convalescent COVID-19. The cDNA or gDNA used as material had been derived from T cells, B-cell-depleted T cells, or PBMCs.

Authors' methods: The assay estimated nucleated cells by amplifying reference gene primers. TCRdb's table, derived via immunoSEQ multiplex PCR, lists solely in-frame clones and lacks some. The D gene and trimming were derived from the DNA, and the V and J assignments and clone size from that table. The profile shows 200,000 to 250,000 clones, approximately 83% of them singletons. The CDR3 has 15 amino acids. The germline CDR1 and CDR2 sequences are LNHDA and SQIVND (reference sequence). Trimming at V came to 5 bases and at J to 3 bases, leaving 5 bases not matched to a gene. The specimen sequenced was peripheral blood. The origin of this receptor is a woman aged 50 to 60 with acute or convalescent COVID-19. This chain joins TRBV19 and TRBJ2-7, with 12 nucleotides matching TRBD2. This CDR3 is CASSFGLAGLYEQYF. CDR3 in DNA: TGTGCCAGTAGTTTCGGACTAGCGGGGCTCTACGAGCAGTACTTC. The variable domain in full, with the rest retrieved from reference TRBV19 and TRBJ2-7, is DGGITQSPKYLFRKEGQNVTLSCEQNLNHDAMYWYRQDPGQGLRLIYYSQIVNDFQKGDIAEGYSVSREKKESFPLTVTSAQKNPTAFYLCASSFGLAGLYEQYFGPGTRLTVT.